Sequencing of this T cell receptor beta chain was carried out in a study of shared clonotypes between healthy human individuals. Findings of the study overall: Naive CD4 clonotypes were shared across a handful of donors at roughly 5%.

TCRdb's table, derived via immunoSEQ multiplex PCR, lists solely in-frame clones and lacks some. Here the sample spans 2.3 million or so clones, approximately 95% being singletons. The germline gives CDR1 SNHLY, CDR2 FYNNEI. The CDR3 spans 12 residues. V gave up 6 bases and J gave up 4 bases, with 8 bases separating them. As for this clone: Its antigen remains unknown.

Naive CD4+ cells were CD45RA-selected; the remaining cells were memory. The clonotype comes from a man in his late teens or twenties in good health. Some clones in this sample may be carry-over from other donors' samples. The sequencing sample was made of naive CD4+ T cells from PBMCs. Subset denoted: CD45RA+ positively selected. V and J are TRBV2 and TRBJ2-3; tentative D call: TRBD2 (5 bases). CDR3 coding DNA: TGTGCCAGCAGGGGGAGCGCAGATACGCAGTATTTT. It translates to CASRGSADTQYF.